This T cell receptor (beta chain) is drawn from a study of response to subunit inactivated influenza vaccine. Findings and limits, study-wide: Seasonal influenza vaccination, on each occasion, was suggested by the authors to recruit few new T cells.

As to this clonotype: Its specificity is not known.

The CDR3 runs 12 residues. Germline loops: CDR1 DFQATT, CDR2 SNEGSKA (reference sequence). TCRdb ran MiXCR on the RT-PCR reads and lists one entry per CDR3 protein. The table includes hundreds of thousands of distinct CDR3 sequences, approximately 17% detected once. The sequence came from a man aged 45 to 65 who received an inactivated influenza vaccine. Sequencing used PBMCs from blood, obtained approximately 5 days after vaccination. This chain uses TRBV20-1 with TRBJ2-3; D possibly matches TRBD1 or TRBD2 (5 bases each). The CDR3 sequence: CRVPGRADTQYF. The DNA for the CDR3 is TGCAGGGTCCCAGGGAGAGCAGATACGCAGTATTTT.